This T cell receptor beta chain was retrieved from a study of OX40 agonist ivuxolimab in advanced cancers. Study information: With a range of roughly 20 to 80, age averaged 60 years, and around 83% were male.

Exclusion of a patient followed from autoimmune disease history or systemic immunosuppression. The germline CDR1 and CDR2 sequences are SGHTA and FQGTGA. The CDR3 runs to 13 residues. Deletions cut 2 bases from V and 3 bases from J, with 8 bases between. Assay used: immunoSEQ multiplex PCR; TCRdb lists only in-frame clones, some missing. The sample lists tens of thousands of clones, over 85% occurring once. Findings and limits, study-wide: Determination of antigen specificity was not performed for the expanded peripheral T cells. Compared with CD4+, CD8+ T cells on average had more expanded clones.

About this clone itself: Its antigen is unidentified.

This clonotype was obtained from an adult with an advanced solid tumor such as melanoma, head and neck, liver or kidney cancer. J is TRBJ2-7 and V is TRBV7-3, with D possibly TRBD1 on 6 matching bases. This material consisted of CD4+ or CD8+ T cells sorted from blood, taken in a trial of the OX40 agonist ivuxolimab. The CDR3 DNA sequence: TGTGCCAGCAGCTTAGAGGGGGACTACGAGCAGTACTTC. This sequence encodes CASSLEGDYEQYF.